Listed here are 25 T cell receptor beta chains from one sample, sequenced in a study of CD8+ T cells in alopecia areata. The sequencing template was cDNA reverse transcribed from extracted RNA. Data came from immunoSEQ multiplex PCR; TCRdb stores just in-frame clones and leaves some out. Of some 180,000 clones listed, about 55% were seen once; the top ten hold 10% to 13%. Treatment here: oral pan-JAK inhibitor, 5-10 mg twice daily. The sample was CD8+ T cells sorted from blood, taken at week 24, from a patient treated with tofacitinib. The receptors derive from a human donor with alopecia areata.

This chain joins TRBV5-6 and TRBJ2-7; 9 bases fit TRBD1. Germline CDR1 is SGHDT and CDR2 is YYEEEE. This CDR3 is 14 amino acids long. After removal of 3 bases from V and 2 bases from J, the junction contained 3 bases not matched to a gene. The CDR3 nucleotides are TGTGCCAGCAGCTCCGGGACAGGGACCTACGAGCAGTACTTC. Amino acid sequence: CASSSGTGTYEQYF.

The chain couples TRBV4-3 to TRBJ1-1, with D possibly TRBD1 on 5 matching bases. The germline V gene has CDR1 LGHNA and CDR2 YSLEER. There are 15 residues in the CDR3. The ends were cut back, 2 bases at V and 1 base at J, with 11 bases in the middle. As DNA, the CDR3 is TGCGCCAGCAGCCAAACAGGATCAGGGAACACTGAAGCTTTCTTT. As protein: CASSQTGSGNTEAFF.

In this sample, this clone turned up a few times. CDR3: CASGLGGHDEQYF. CDR3 in DNA: TGTGCTAGTGGTTTGGGGGGACACGACGAGCAGTACTTC. The chain recombines TRBV12-5 with TRBJ2-7; D may be TRBD1 (6 bases). The CDR3 has 13 residues. CDR1 LGHNT and CDR2 FRNRAP come from the germline V gene. Trimming removed 1 base from V and 5 bases from J, with 9 bases in between. Combining the CDR3 with reference TRBV12-5 and TRBJ2-7 gives the whole variable domain DARVTQTPRHKVTEMGQEVTMRCQPILGHNTVFWYRQTMMQGLELLAYFRNRAPLDDSGMPKDRFSAEMPDATLATLKIQPSEPRDSAVYFCASGLGGHDEQYFGPGTRLTVT.

The chain combines TRBV25-1 with TRBJ1-2; a possible D gene is TRBD1 (5 bases). The CDR3 consists of 14 residues. V shed 2 bases and J shed 2 bases, with 9 bases lying between them. CDR1 and CDR2 from the germline V gene are MGHDK and SYGVNS. CDR3 coding DNA: TGTGCCAGCAGTGAAGGAGGGACCAACTATGGCTACACCTTC. Its protein is CASSEGGTNYGYTF.

The rearrangement uses TRBV4-3 and TRBJ2-1; D perhaps matches TRBD1 (5 bases). The CDR3 length is 16 residues. V lost 1 base, J lost 0 bases, and 10 bases lay in between. Germline CDR1 and CDR2: LGHNA and YSLEER. The CDR3 DNA reads TGCGCCAGCAGCCAAGGCCGAGACAGCTCCTACAATGAGCAGTTCTTC. Residues: CASSQGRDSSYNEQFF.

This clone was picked up a small number of times. V usage is TRBV7-8 and J usage is TRBJ1-2; 7 nucleotides agree with TRBD1. This CDR3 is 15 amino acids long. With 5 bases clipped from V and 0 bases from J, the junction kept 6 bases outside the gene matches. CDR1 and CDR2 from the germline V gene are SGHVS and FQNEAQ. CDR3 DNA sequence: TGTGCCAGCAGCCAGCGGGACAGCCCTAACTATGGCTACACCTTC. It translates to CASSQRDSPNYGYTF.

V and J are TRBV4-3 and TRBJ1-6; D is perhaps TRBD1 (6 bases). The CDR3 contains 16 residues. Trimming left V 0 bases short and J 6 bases short, with 12 bases between. From germline, CDR1 is LGHNA and CDR2 YSLEER. This CDR3 is CASSQDSGQPNSPLHF. The CDR3 DNA reads as TGCGCCAGCAGCCAAGATTCAGGACAGCCTAATTCACCCCTCCACTTT.

The chain links TRBV21-1 to TRBJ1-1; the DNA was not compared with TRBD1, the D call given in the table. TRBV21-1 is a pseudogene segment. The CDR3 totals 11 residues. In nucleotides, the CDR3 is TGTGCCCGACATCCGGGACAAGAAGCTTTCTTT. It specifies CARHPGQEAFF.

With respect to this clone: The same CDR3 also results from other DNA sequences found in this sample. V and J are TRBV29-1 and TRBJ2-5; 12 positions match TRBD2. The CDR3 runs to 14 residues. Germline V lookup: CDR1 SQVTM, CDR2 ANQGSEA. V shed 2 bases, J shed 5 bases, and the junction held 3 bases outside the gene matches. CDR3 protein: CSVELAGGQETQYF. In DNA form, the CDR3 reads TGCAGCGTTGAACTAGCGGGGGGGCAGGAGACCCAGTACTTC.

This clone occurred a few times. The CDR3 protein is CSVVTGQGGGYTF. The CDR3 DNA reads as TGCAGCGTCGTGACGGGACAGGGCGGTGGCTACACCTTC. This chain joins TRBV29-1 and TRBJ1-2; 9 bases align to TRBD1. The germline V gene encodes CDR1 SQVTM and CDR2 ANQGSEA. This CDR3 region has 13 residues. V shed 6 bases and J 7 bases; nucleotides not matched to a gene: 9. The whole variable domain, filled in from reference TRBV29-1 and TRBJ1-2, reads SAVISQKPSRDICQRGTSLTIQCQVDSQVTMMFWYRQQPGQSLTLIATANQGSEATYESGFVIDKFPISRPNLTFSTLTVSNMSPEDSSIYLCSVVTGQGGGYTFGSGTRLTVV.

The J gene is TRBJ2-7, the V gene TRBV30, with a possible D match to TRBD1 (6 bases). Germline lookup yields CDR1 GTSNPN and CDR2 SVGIG (reference sequence). The CDR3 totals 12 residues. Trimming removed 6 bases from V and 2 bases from J, with 11 bases in between. The CDR3 spells CACRTATYEQYF. CDR3 nucleotides: TGTGCCTGCAGGACAGCTACCTACGAGCAGTACTTC.

This rearrangement joins TRBV11-2 to TRBJ2-7; D possibly corresponds to TRBD2 (6 bases). CDR1 is SGHAT, CDR2 FQNNGV, per germline. V was shortened by 5 bases and J by 0 bases, with 17 bases between the two germline ends. The CDR3 length is 16 residues. CDR3 bases: TGTGCCAGCAGCCACCCCGCGGAGGGGTCCTCCTACGAGCAGTACTTC. This sequence encodes CASSHPAEGSSYEQYF.

This chain connects TRBV5-6 to TRBJ2-3; no reliable D call. V was clipped by 4 bases and J by 0 bases, with 6 bases between them. The CDR3 contains 13 residues. CDR1 and CDR2 from the germline V gene are SGHDT and YYEEEE. CDR3 nucleotide sequence: TGTGCCAGCAGCGATACTAGCACAGATACGCAGTATTTT. It encodes CASSDTSTDTQYF.

This chain connects TRBV5-1 to TRBJ2-1; D is possibly TRBD2 (5 bases). This CDR3 has 12 amino acids. Germline CDR1 SGHRS, CDR2 YFSETQ. The germline V and J ends were trimmed by 4 bases and 6 bases, with 8 bases remaining between them. The CDR3 nucleotides are TGCGCCAGCAGCCGAGGGAGCAATGAGCAGTTCTTC. It is translated as CASSRGSNEQFF.

This chain joins TRBV29-1 and TRBJ2-1; 7 nucleotides agree with TRBD2. Germline trimming cut 5 bases from V and 10 bases from J; bases unmatched to any gene: 8. The length of the CDR3 is 12 residues. The V gene's germline CDR1 is SQVTM and CDR2 ANQGSEA. The CDR3 sequence: CSVRAGLGEQFF. In DNA form, the CDR3 reads TGCAGCGTTAGAGCGGGGTTGGGAGAGCAGTTCTTC.

This clone was detected a few times. The chain links TRBV11-2 to TRBJ2-1; tentatively, D is TRBD2 (5 bases). This CDR3 is built from 17 residues. The V and J ends lost 4 bases and 5 bases respectively, with 21 bases between them. In germline, CDR1 is SGHAT, CDR2 FQNNGV. The CDR3 DNA reads TGTGCCAGCAGCTCGATCCGTTTTGAGGGCGGTCACAATGAGCAGTTCTTC. Translated: CASSSIRFEGGHNEQFF.

The chain has TRBV5-6 and TRBJ2-1, with D uncertain. There are 12 residues in the CDR3. Per germline, CDR1 SGHDT and CDR2 YYEEEE. V was cut by 2 bases and J by 6 bases, with 6 bases left in between. The chain's CDR3 is CASSLIANEQFF. CDR3 nucleotide sequence: TGTGCCAGCAGCTTAATAGCCAATGAGCAGTTCTTC. Full variable domain (missing parts from reference TRBV5-6 and TRBJ2-1): DAGVTQSPTHLIKTRGQQVTLRCSPKSGHDTVSWYQQALGQGPQFIFQYYEEEERQRGNFPDRFSGHQFPNYSSELNVNALLLGDSALYLCASSLIANEQFFGPGTRLTVL.

This clone appeared a few times. CDR3 region: CASSLNGLEGYNEQFF. CDR3 bases: TGTGCCAGCAGCTTAAACGGTCTAGAGGGATACAATGAGCAGTTCTTC. The V and J genes are TRBV7-3 and TRBJ2-1; possible D gene TRBD2, 5 bases. Trimming shortened V by 1 base and J by 4 bases, and 14 bases separated the two germline ends. From germline, CDR1 is SGHTA and CDR2 FQGTGA. The CDR3 contains 16 residues.

This clone was picked up a small number of times. The chain employs TRBV5-1 and TRBJ2-1; 7 bases align to TRBD2. V was pared by 0 bases and J by 8 bases, with 5 bases of the junction left unmatched. This CDR3 spans 14 amino acids. CDR1 and CDR2 from the germline V gene are SGHRS and YFSETQ. CDR3 coding DNA: TGCGCCAGCAGCTTGGGAGCGGGGTTCGATGAGCAGTTCTTC. Translation gives CASSLGAGFDEQFF.

The chain combines TRBV5-4 with TRBJ1-2; 8 bases are shared with TRBD1. This CDR3 has 14 residues. Losses at the gene ends were 3 bases for V and 6 bases for J; bases not matched to a gene: 7. Germline V gene sequence: CDR1 SGHNT, CDR2 YYREEE (reference sequence). CDR3 amino acids: CASSSDREGDGYTF. DNA of the CDR3: TGTGCCAGCAGCTCGGACAGGGAAGGCGATGGCTACACCTTC.

The rearrangement uses TRBV10-2 and TRBJ2-3; the D is unclear. This CDR3 spans 15 amino acids. The V and J ends lost 2 bases and 7 bases respectively, with 16 bases between them. Germline CDR1 reads WSHSY; CDR2 reads SAAADI. The CDR3 spells CASSEVASARNTQYF. The CDR3 DNA reads as TGCGCCAGCAGTGAGGTCGCCAGTGCCAGAAATACGCAGTATTTT.

On this clone: The sample holds other DNA sequences that translate to the same CDR3. This chain connects TRBV5-1 to TRBJ1-1; 9 nucleotides align to TRBD1. The CDR3 length is 15 residues. Germline CDR1 is SGHRS and CDR2 is YFSETQ. Unmatched junction bases numbered 15, after V lost 8 bases and J lost 7 bases. Here the CDR3 reads CASSPKQGAMVEAFF. In DNA form, the CDR3 reads TGCGCCAGTAGCCCGAAACAGGGGGCGATGGTTGAAGCTTTCTTT.

The chain combines TRBV15 with TRBJ1-2; 7 nucleotides line up with TRBD1. Germline V gene data show CDR1 as LNHNV and CDR2 as YYDKDF (reference sequence). V lost 0 bases to trimming and J lost 6 bases; unmatched junction nucleotides: 10. The CDR3 is 16 amino acids. The chain's CDR3 is CATSRDSRDSLDGYTF. For the CDR3, the DNA is TGTGCCACCAGCAGAGATAGCAGGGACAGCTTGGATGGCTACACCTTC.

This clone was seen a few times. The DNA of the CDR3 is TGTGCCTGGAGTGACAGATATGGGGAGCAGTTCTTC. It specifies CAWSDRYGEQFF. The chain has TRBV30 and TRBJ2-1; D call uncertain. V was shortened by 1 base and J by 10 bases, with 11 bases between the two germline ends. Germline assignment: CDR1 GTSNPN and CDR2 SVGIG (reference sequence). This CDR3 has 12 amino acids.

This clone turned up a few times. The chain employs TRBV5-1 and TRBJ2-1, with TRBD2 matching 8 bases. CDR3 length: 15 residues. CDR1 and CDR2 from the germline V gene are SGHRS and YFSETQ. V dropped 2 bases and J dropped 0; count of bases not matched to a gene: 1. CDR3 nucleotides: TGCGCCAGCAGCTTACGGGGGGGCTCCTACAATGAGCAGTTCTTC. This gives the protein CASSLRGGSYNEQFF.